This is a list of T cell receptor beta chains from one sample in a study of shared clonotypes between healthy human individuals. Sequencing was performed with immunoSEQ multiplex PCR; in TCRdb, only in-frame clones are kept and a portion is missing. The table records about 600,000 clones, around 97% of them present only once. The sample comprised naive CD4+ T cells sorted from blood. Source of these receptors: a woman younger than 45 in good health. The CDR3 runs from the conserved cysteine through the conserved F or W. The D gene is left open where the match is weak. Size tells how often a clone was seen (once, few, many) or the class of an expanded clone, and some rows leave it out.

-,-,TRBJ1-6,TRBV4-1,CASSRNQGLVKGSLHF,TGCGCCAGCAGCCGAAACCAGGGGCTGGTTAAGGGATCCCTCCACTTT
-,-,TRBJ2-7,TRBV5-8,CASSLPGLTYEQYF,TGTGCCAGCAGCTTACCGGGTCTAACCTACGAGCAGTACTTC
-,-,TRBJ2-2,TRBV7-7,CASSPLSSELFF,TGTGCCAGCAGCCCGCTATCTTCAGAGCTGTTTTTT
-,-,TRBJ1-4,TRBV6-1,CASSERGEGKTNEKLFF,TGTGCCAGCAGTGAAAGAGGGGAGGGGAAGACTAATGAAAAACTGTTTTTT
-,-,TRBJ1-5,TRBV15,CATSRATGPSNQPQHF,TGTGCCACCAGCAGAGCAACAGGGCCCAGCAATCAGCCCCAGCATTTT
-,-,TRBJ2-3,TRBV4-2,CASSQDASSGADTQYF,TGTGCCAGCAGCCAAGATGCTAGCTCTGGCGCAGATACGCAGTATTTT
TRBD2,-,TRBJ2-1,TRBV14,CASRASGTSEQFF,TGTGCCAGCAGGGCTAGCGGGACAAGTGAGCAGTTCTTC
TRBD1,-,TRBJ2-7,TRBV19,CASSIGQGLYEQYF,TGTGCCAGTAGTATCGGACAGGGGCTATACGAGCAGTACTTC
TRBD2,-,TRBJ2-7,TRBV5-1,CASSLETSASYEQYF,TGCGCCAGCAGCTTGGAGACTAGCGCCTCCTACGAGCAGTACTTC
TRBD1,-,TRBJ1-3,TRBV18,CASSHDRAEGNTIYF,TGTGCCAGCTCCCACGACAGGGCGGAAGGAAACACCATATATTTT
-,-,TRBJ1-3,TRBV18,CASSPDGSSGNTIYF,TGTGCCAGCTCTCCTGACGGCAGCTCTGGAAACACCATATATTTT
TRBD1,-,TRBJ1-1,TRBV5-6,CASSLGPQGATTEAFF,TGTGCCAGCAGCTTGGGTCCACAGGGGGCCACCACTGAAGCTTTCTTT
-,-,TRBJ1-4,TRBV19,CASRRQHRTNEKLFF,TGTGCCAGTAGGAGACAGCACCGAACTAATGAAAAACTGTTTTTT
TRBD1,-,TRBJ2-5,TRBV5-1,CASSTGAQGQATQETQYF,TGCGCCAGCAGCACCGGCGCCCAGGGACAGGCGACTCAAGAGACCCAGTACTTC
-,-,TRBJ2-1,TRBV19,CASSTLSYNEQFF,TGTGCCAGTTCAACGCTGTCCTACAATGAGCAGTTCTTC
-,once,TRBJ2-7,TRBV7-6,CASSASGNSYEQYF,TGTGCCAGCAGCGCCTCCGGGAATTCCTACGAGCAGTACTTC
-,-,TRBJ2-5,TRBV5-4,CASSLAWGPGETQYF,TGTGCCAGCAGCTTGGCCTGGGGCCCTGGAGAGACCCAGTACTTC
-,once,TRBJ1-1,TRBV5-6,CASSHRAKGTEAFF,TGTGCCAGCAGCCACCGGGCAAAGGGCACTGAAGCTTTCTTT
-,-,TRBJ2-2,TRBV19,CASKGVASTGELFF,TGTGCCAGTAAGGGAGTCGCGAGCACCGGGGAGCTGTTTTTT
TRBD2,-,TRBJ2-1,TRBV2,CASSLAGVFNEQFF,TGTGCCAGCAGCCTAGCGGGAGTGTTCAATGAGCAGTTCTTC
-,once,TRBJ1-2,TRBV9,CASSARDIPVQYGYTF,TGTGCCAGCAGCGCCCGGGACATTCCGGTACAATATGGCTACACCTTC
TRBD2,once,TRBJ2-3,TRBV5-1,CASSWGNSGSTDTQYF,TGCGCCAGCAGCTGGGGGAATAGCGGGAGCACAGATACGCAGTATTTT
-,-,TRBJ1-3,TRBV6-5,CAISYMPDSSGNTIYF,TGTGCCATCAGTTACATGCCGGACAGCTCTGGAAACACCATATATTTT
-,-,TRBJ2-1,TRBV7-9,CASSFGRNNEQFF,TGTGCCAGCAGCTTCGGTAGAAACAATGAGCAGTTCTTC
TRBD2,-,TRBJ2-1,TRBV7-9,CASSTPTSGSSYNEQFF,TGTGCCAGCAGCACCCCGACTAGCGGGAGCTCCTACAATGAGCAGTTCTTC
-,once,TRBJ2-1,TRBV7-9,CASRDARHEQFF,TGTGCCAGCAGAGATGCTAGGCATGAGCAGTTCTTC
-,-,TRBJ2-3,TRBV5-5,CASSPILGASTDTQYF,TGTGCCAGCAGCCCTATATTGGGGGCTAGCACAGATACGCAGTATTTT
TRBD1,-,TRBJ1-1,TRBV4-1,CASSQGLDRVNTEAFF,TGCGCCAGCAGCCAAGGATTGGACAGGGTCAACACTGAAGCTTTCTTT
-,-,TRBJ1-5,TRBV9,CASSGGGSLDQPQHF,TGTGCCAGCAGCGGGGGCGGATCCCTGGATCAGCCCCAGCATTTT
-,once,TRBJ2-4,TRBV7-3,CAIPRGPAKNIQYF,TGTGCCATCCCCAGGGGACCGGCCAAAAACATTCAGTACTTC
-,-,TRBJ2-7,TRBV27,CASCLGAANEQYF,TGTGCCAGCTGTTTGGGGGCCGCAAACGAGCAGTACTTC
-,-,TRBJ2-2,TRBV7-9,CASSSGTLAGELFF,TGTGCCAGCAGCTCCGGGACTCTCGCCGGGGAGCTGTTTTTT
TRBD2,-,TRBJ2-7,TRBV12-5,CASGDWASGHPYEQYF,TGTGCTAGTGGGGATTGGGCTAGCGGGCATCCCTACGAGCAGTACTTC
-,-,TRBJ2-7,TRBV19,CASSIQEQGTYEQYF,TGTGCCAGTAGTATACAGGAACAGGGAACCTACGAGCAGTACTTC
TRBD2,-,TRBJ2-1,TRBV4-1,CASSQDSFTSDYNEQFF,TGCGCCAGCAGCCAAGATAGCTTCACTAGCGACTACAATGAGCAGTTCTTC